This is a list of T cell receptor beta chains from one sample in a study of siplizumab effects on memory and regulatory T cells. Using immunoSEQ multiplex PCR, the repertoire was profiled, and TCRdb retains in-frame clones only, with some absent. The table has around 100,000 clones, 91% seen once. The sample comprised CD4+ T cells sorted from blood. These receptors were obtained from a human donor in good health. Each CDR3 is given with its conserved first and last residue. D genes are given only for firm matches. Some rows have no size entry. The others give once, few or many, or a class for an expanded clone.

cdr3_length j_call v_call clone_size d_call cdr3_nt cdr3_aa
14 TRBJ1-5 TRBV7-8 once . TGTGCCAGCAGCTTCGGATGGAGCAATCAGCCCCAGCATTTT CASSFGWSNQPQHF
14 TRBJ1-6 TRBV7-9 . . TGTGCCAGCAGCTTAGACGCAAGCATTCACCCCTCCCACTTT CASSLDASIHPSHF
19 TRBJ2-3 TRBV21-1 . . TGTGCCAGCAGCAAAGTAAACGGGACGGAATCATCTAGCACAGATACGCAGTATTTT CASSKVNGTESSSTDTQYF
15 TRBJ2-5 TRBV10-3 . TRBD1 TGTGCCATCAGTGGACCCGGGACAGCCCAAGAGACCCAGTACTTC CAISGPGTAQETQYF
15 TRBJ1-2 TRBV7-2 . TRBD1 TGTGCCAGCAGCTTGAACCCGGGACAGGGCCCTAGATACACCTTC CASSLNPGQGPRYTF
17 TRBJ2-5 TRBV4-2 . TRBD2 TGTGCCAGCAGCCAAGACGCACTAGCGGGGGGGGTGGAGACCCAGTACTTC CASSQDALAGGVETQYF
16 TRBJ2-1 TRBV5-4 once TRBD1 TGTGCCAGCAGCTCGGGACAGGGTCGATCCTACAATGAGCAGTTCTTC CASSSGQGRSYNEQFF
14 TRBJ1-2 TRBV10-3 . . TGTGCCATCAGTGAGGCAGGCAAGATCTATGGCTACACCTTC CAISEAGKIYGYTF
14 TRBJ2-1 TRBV28 . TRBD2 TGTGCCAGCAGCCGGGGGGGCGGAGTCTATGAGCAGTTCTTC CASSRGGGVYEQFF
13 TRBJ2-1 TRBV9 . . TGTGCCAGCAGGGGCGTTCGCTACAATGAGCAGTTCTTC CASRGVRYNEQFF
11 TRBJ2-1 TRBV2 . . TGTGCCAGCAATAGGAACAATGAGCAGTTCTTC CASNRNNEQFF
15 TRBJ1-5 TRBV6-6 . . TGTGCCAGCAGTTACGACCCGACAGTGCCTCAGCCCCAGCATTTT CASSYDPTVPQPQHF
15 TRBJ1-4 TRBV11-2 . . TGTGCCAGCAGCCTCGGTGGGATCAGTAATGAAAAACTGTTTTTT CASSLGGISNEKLFF
15 TRBJ2-1 TRBV7-3 once TRBD1 TGTGCCAGCAGCTCTGGACAGGGGAGCTACAATGAGCAGTTCTTC CASSSGQGSYNEQFF
13 TRBJ2-1 TRBV9 . . TGTGCCAGCAGCACCCCTAGACGGCCAAGGCCGTTCTTC CASSTPRRPRPFF
16 TRBJ2-1 TRBV7-9 . . TGTGCCAGCAGTCCTAGCGTGGGGGCGGGATACAATGAGCAGTTCTTC CASSPSVGAGYNEQFF
16 TRBJ2-6 TRBV28 . . TGTGCCAGCCGGGGTGGGAGTTTCTCTGGGGCCAACGTCCTGACTTTC CASRGGSFSGANVLTF
13 TRBJ1-1 TRBV5-1 . . TGCGCCAGCAGCTTGGGTGTGAACACTGAAGCTTTCTTT CASSLGVNTEAFF
17 TRBJ2-3 TRBV6-1 . TRBD2 TGTGCCAGCAGTGGGTGGGGGACTAGCGGAGACACAGATACGCAGTATTTT CASSGWGTSGDTDTQYF
14 TRBJ2-7 TRBV15 . . TGTGCCACCAGCAGAGATCTTTCGGAAGGGGAGCAGTACTTC CATSRDLSEGEQYF
16 TRBJ2-7 TRBV4-2 . . TGTGCCAGCAGCCGAGGAGAAGGGGGGGTATCCTACGAGCAGTACTTC CASSRGEGGVSYEQYF
20 TRBJ2-7 TRBV18 . TRBD1 TGTGCCAGCTCACCCAATGCCCCGGGACAGGACTTATCTTTCTCCTACGAGCAGTACTTC CASSPNAPGQDLSFSYEQYF
14 TRBJ2-3 TRBV11-2 once . TGTGCCAGCAGCTTGAGGAGGGTTGCGGATACGCAGTATTTT CASSLRRVADTQYF
14 TRBJ1-3 TRBV6-6 . . TGTGCCAGCAGTAACGCAGGGGCTGGAAACACCATATATTTT CASSNAGAGNTIYF
14 TRBJ2-7 TRBV15 . . TGTGCCACCAGCAGAGACCGAATAGACAACGAGCAGTACTTC CATSRDRIDNEQYF
18 TRBJ1-6 TRBV28 . TRBD1 TGTGCCAGCAGTTACCCGGGACAGCTGAGCTCCTATAATTCACCCCTCCACTTT CASSYPGQLSSYNSPLHF
15 TRBJ2-1 TRBV4-2 . TRBD1 TGTGCCAGCAGCCAAGGGGGACAGGGGGAAAATGAGCAGTTCTTC CASSQGGQGENEQFF
12 TRBJ1-2 TRBV4-2 once . TGTGCCAGCAGCCAAGATGTCTATGGCTACACCTTC CASSQDVYGYTF
13 TRBJ1-5 TRBV6-4 . . TGTGCCAGCAGTGACGGGGGGACGGAGCCCCAGCATTTT CASSDGGTEPQHF
16 TRBJ2-5 TRBV9 . . TGTGCCAGCAGCAAAACCTCCGGGACATCATGGGAGACCCAGTACTTC CASSKTSGTSWETQYF
16 TRBJ2-5 TRBV7-6 . TRBD2 TGTGCCAGCAGCTTACGCCTAGCGGGGGGTCAAGAGACCCAGTACTTC CASSLRLAGGQETQYF
18 TRBJ2-2 TRBV5-4 . . TGTGCCAGCAGCTTGGACCCCTCGGGGATGGGATACACCGGGGAGCTGTTTTTT CASSLDPSGMGYTGELFF
16 TRBJ1-4 TRBV21-1 . . TGTGCCAGCAGCAAAGCAGCAGGGATGCCTAATGAAAAACTGTTTTTT CASSKAAGMPNEKLFF
15 TRBJ2-2 TRBV7-7 . TRBD1 TGTGCCAGCAGCTGGGGGACAGGGGAGACCGGGGAGCTGTTTTTT CASSWGTGETGELFF
12 TRBJ1-2 TRBV2 . TRBD1 TGTGCCAGCAACGACAGGGACCTTAGCTACACCTTC CASNDRDLSYTF
12 TRBJ2-2 TRBV7-6 . . TGTGCCAGCACCCGGGTGGGCGGGGAGCTGTTTTTT CASTRVGGELFF
15 TRBJ1-2 TRBV7-2 . . TGTGCCAGCAGCTCCACCATGGGGCGGGTCGCGGGCTACACCTTC CASSSTMGRVAGYTF
14 TRBJ1-1 TRBV21-1 once . TGTGCCAGGGCTCGGGTACTTCCGAACACTGAAGCTTTCTTT CARARVLPNTEAFF
12 TRBJ2-7 TRBV10-2 . TRBD1 TGCGCCAGCGGACAGGGGAAATACGAGCAGTACTTC CASGQGKYEQYF
13 TRBJ1-1 TRBV7-2 . . TGTGCCAGCAGCTTAATTTCCGAAGGTGAAGCTTTCTTT CASSLISEGEAFF
11 TRBJ1-1 TRBV28 . . TGTGCCAGCAGCCCGGCGGGGGAAGCTTTCTTT CASSPAGEAFF
13 TRBJ2-7 TRBV29-1 once . TGCAGCGTCGAAACAGGTAACACCTACGAGCAGTACTTC CSVETGNTYEQYF
16 TRBJ1-1 TRBV19 . . TGTGCCAGTAGTATAGGTTCGACAGGCGTTGTTCCCGAAGCTTTCTTT CASSIGSTGVVPEAFF
17 TRBJ2-3 TRBV11-2 . . TGTGCCAGCAGCCGAAACGCGGGACAGTCGAGCACAGATACGCAGTATTTT CASSRNAGQSSTDTQYF
15 TRBJ2-2 TRBV10-1 . TRBD2 TGCGCCAGCAGTGAGGCGGGGGGCCTCACCGGGGAGCTGTTTTTT CASSEAGGLTGELFF
13 TRBJ2-5 TRBV27 once TRBD1 TGTGCCAGCACCCAGGGACAGGGCGGGACCCAGTACTTC CASTQGQGGTQYF
17 TRBJ1-2 TRBV7-6 once . TGTGCCAGCAGCTTGGCGTTGGGGAGGTTGGCTAACTATGGCTACACCTTC CASSLALGRLANYGYTF
16 TRBJ2-2 TRBV7-9 . . TGTGCCAGCAGCTCTTTATGGCAGGGGCTTACCGGGGAGCTGTTTTTT CASSSLWQGLTGELFF